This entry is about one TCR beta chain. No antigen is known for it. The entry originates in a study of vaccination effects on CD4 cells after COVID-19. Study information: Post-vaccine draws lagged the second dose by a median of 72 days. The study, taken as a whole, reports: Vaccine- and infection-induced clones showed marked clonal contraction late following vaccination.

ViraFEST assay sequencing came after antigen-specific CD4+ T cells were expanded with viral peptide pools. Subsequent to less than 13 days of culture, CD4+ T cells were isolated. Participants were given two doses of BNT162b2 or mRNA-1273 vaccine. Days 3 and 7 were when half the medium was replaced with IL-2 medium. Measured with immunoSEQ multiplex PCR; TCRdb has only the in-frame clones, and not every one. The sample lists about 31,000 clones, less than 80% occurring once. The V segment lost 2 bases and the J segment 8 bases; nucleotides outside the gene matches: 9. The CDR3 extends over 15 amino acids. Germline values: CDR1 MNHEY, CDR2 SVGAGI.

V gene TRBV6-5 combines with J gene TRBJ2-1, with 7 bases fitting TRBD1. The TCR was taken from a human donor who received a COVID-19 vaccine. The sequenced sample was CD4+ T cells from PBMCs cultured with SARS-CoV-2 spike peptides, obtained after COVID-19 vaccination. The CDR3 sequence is CASSYAGGPTDEQFF. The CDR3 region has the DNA TGTGCCAGCAGTTACGCAGGGGGTCCTACAGATGAGCAGTTCTTC.